These T cell receptor delta chains were read from a single sample in a study of Vδ1+ human thymocytes. TCRdb reprocessed the multiplex PCR reads using CATT. The data show tens of thousands of delta-chain clones, approximately 15% seen once. Sequences were obtained from Vdelta1+ gamma-delta thymocytes from the thymus. The receptors stem from a boy less than two years old who had congenital heart surgery. Both conserved end residues are part of each CDR3. The D gene is left open where the match is weak. Not every row has a clone size; where given, it reads once, few, many or a size class.

d_gene | j_gene | abundance | v_gene | CDR3nt | CDR3aa
TRDD3 | TRDJ1 | few | TRDV1 | TGTGCTCTTGGGGAACGAATCTCTTCTGGGGATAGGTACACCGATAAACTCATCTTT | CALGERISSGDRYTDKLIF
TRDD3 | TRDJ2 | . | TRDV1 | TGTGCTCTTGGGGAACGGCGTGTTGGGGGATACTCCCCTTTGACAGCACAACTCTTCTTT | CALGERRVGGYSPLTAQLFF
TRDD2 | TRDJ1 | few | TRDV1 | TGTGCTCTTGGGGAACATTATATCTTCCTAGGAGGCAGGGATGGGAGCACCGATAAACTCATCTTT | CALGEHYIFLGGRDGSTDKLIF
. | TRDJ1 | . | TRDV1 | TGTGCTCTTGGGGAACCCGGTTACACCGATAAACTCATCTTT | CALGEPGYTDKLIF
TRDD3 | TRDJ1 | . | TRDV1 | TGTGCTCTTGGGGAAGCCAATCTTCCTCGACATACTGGGGGATGCACCGATAAACTCATCTTT | CALGEANLPRHTGGCTDKLIF
. | TRDJ1 | few | TRDV1 | TGTGCTCTTGGGGAAGGGTCCTACGCGGATACGCTAACCGATAAACTCATCTTT | CALGEGSYADTLTDKLIF
. | TRDJ1 | . | TRDV1 | TGTGCTCTTGGGGAACTAGATCCGTACACCGATAAACTCATCTTT | CALGELDPYTDKLIF
TRDD3 | TRDJ1 | . | TRDV2 | TGTGCCTGTGACAACTGGGGGATCGATAAACTCATCTTT | CACDNWGIDKLIF
TRDD2 | TRDJ1 | . | TRDV1 | TGTGCTCTTGGGGACCCAGCCTTCCTCACGAAGGCCGGGAATAAACTCATCTTT | CALGDPAFLTKAGNKLIF
. | TRDJ1 | . | TRDV2 | TGTGCCTGTGAAGGATTCGGGTCCGTGTCGTTCGGTAAACTCATCTTT | CACEGFGSVSFGKLIF
TRDD3 | TRDJ1 | few | TRDV1 | TGTGCTCTTGGGCCGCGAGCACTGGGGATCCCCACCGATAAACTCATCTTT | CALGPRALGIPTDKLIF
TRDD3 | TRDJ1 | medium-sized | TRDV2 | TGTGCCTGGACTGGGGGATACACCCCACTCATCTTT | CAWTGGYTPLIF
TRDD3 | TRDJ1 | . | TRDV1 | TGTGCTCTTGGGGAACTTCCTCAGCCTTCAAACTGGGGGTCACGCGTTAAACTCATCTTT | CALGELPQPSNWGSRVKLIF
TRDD2 | TRDJ1 | few | TRDV1 | TGTGCTCTTGGGGGACGGCCTTCCTACGATTGGTGGGGGACCGATAAACTCATCTTT | CALGGRPSYDWWGTDKLIF
TRDD3 | TRDJ1 | . | TRDV1 | TGTGCTCTTGGGGAACTCCGGCCGTCCCTTAAACTGGGGACCGATAAGCTCATCTTT | CALGELRPSLKLGTDKLIF
. | TRDJ1 | . | TRDV1 | TGTGCTCTTGGGGGACCCGTCCTACCGGTCTGGTGTAAACTCATCTTT | CALGGPVLPVWCKLIF
TRDD3 | TRDJ1 | few | TRDV2 | TGTGCCTGTGACACCGTTTTTGGGGGAGGTTACACCGATAAACTCACCTTT | CACDTVFGGGYTDKLTF
TRDD3 | TRDJ2 | . | TRDV1 | TGTGCTCTTGGGGCCTCACGGCGACTGGGGGATAGGGCACAACTCTTCTTT | CALGASRRLGDRAQLFF
TRDD3 | TRDJ1 | few | TRDV1 | TGTGCTCTTGGGGAACCTGGGGGATGGGGGTACACCGATAAACTCATCTTT | CALGEPGGWGYTDKLIF
. | TRDJ1 | few | TRDV1 | TGTGCTCTTGGGGAACCTAATTCCCAGTGTACGGAGATCACCGATAAACTCATCTTT | CALGEPNSQCTEITDKLIF
. | TRDJ1 | . | TRDV1 | TGTGCTCTTGGGGAACTAGCCTTCCTACGTTACTGGGGGAAGGAACTCATCTTT | CALGELAFLRYWGKELIF
. | TRDJ1 | few | TRDV1 | TGTGCTCTTGGGGAAGACCCTGGGTACACCGATAAACTCATCTTT | CALGEDPGYTDKLIF
TRDD3 | TRDJ1 | many | TRDV2 | TGTGCCTGTGACACCCGTGACTACTGGGGGATATACACCGATAAACTCATCTTT | CACDTRDYWGIYTDKLIF
. | TRDJ1 | few | TRDV1 | TGTGCTCTTGGGGCTAAACTTCCTGTACCCCGTCAGACCGATAAACTCATCTTT | CALGAKLPVPRQTDKLIF
TRDD3 | TRDJ1 | . | TRDV1 | TGTGCTCTTGGGGATTCCTCTTCCTTCAACCTTTACTGGGGGCCGTACACCGATAAACTCATCTTT | CALGDSSSFNLYWGPYTDKLIF
TRDD3 | TRDJ1 | few | TRDV1 | TGTGCTCTTGGGGAACGGACTCGGTACTGGGGGGACACCGATAAACTCATCTTT | CALGERTRYWGDTDKLIF
. | TRDJ1 | . | TRDV1 | TGTGCTCTTGGGGAATATCGCGGGGTGGTGGACCTGTACACCGATAAACTCATCTTT | CALGEYRGVVDLYTDKLIF
. | TRDJ3 | few | TRDV3 | TGTGCCTTTCCTACTTCCTACGACTGGGGGCCTACCACCTGGGACACCCGACAGATGTTTTTC | CAFPTSYDWGPTTWDTRQMFF
TRDD3 | TRDJ1 | few | TRDV1 | TGTGCTCTTGGGGAACTATCCTGCGACTGGGGGATACGGGACACCGATAAACTCATCTTT | CALGELSCDWGIRDTDKLIF
TRDD3 | TRDJ1 | . | TRDV1 | TGTGCTCTTGGGGAACTTATACTGTACTGGGGGATAAGGACCGATAAACTCATCTTT | CALGELILYWGIRTDKLIF
. | TRDJ1 | . | TRDV1 | TGTGCTCTTGGGGAATATCAGGGGGACCGCGTGATACGACGGTACACCGATAAACTCATCTTT | CALGEYQGDRVIRRYTDKLIF
TRDD3 | TRDJ1 | few | TRDV1 | TGTGCTCTTGGGAACCGCTGGTACTGGGGGCCTACCGATAAACTCATCTTT | CALGNRWYWGPTDKLIF
. | TRDJ1 | . | TRDV1 | TGTGCTCTTGGGGAACGGGTGGGTTCCCCGGTACGAGGTAAACTCATCTTT | CALGERVGSPVRGKLIF
TRDD3 | TRDJ1 | few | TRDV1 | TGTGCTCTTGGGGCCCCCAACTGGGGAGCCGATAAACTCATCTTT | CALGAPNWGADKLIF
. | TRDJ1 | few | TRDV1 | TGTGCTCTTGGGGAACTAGTAGGTAAAGGACTTCCGACGAAGAAACTCATCTTT | CALGELVGKGLPTKKLIF
TRDD3 | TRDJ1 | few | TRDV1 | TGTGCTCTTGGGGAACCATTTCCTACTGGGGGATACTCGTACACCGATAAACTCATCTTT | CALGEPFPTGGYSYTDKLIF